This record covers a single TCR beta chain. What antigen it recognizes has not been identified. Within one base of it there is no much larger clone, and no base qualities were kept. This sample was taken from a study of cytomegalovirus exposure and HLA in healthy donors (dated by TCRdb to about 2017). Some background on the complete study: An earlier analysis of fewer than 750 of the donors reported approximately 260 Gb of sequence data and 117 million unique TCR beta sequences obtained from approximately 180 million T cells. Roughly 300 gigabases of sequencing data and approximately 91 million unique TCR sequences made up an early release that covered several hundred HLA-typed donors. The genetic ancestry cluster associated with self-reported Caucasian donors included about 81% of the roughly 400 genotyped donors. The study aimed to test whether signatures of past pathogen exposure could be identified by cataloging public T cell receptors. The T cell repertoires of roughly 660 subjects were profiled by immunosequencing and related to cytomegalovirus serostatus. Besides the first cohort of roughly 700 subjects, a separate validation cohort made up of some 110 different subjects was used. High-throughput TCR immunosequencing, statistical association of individual TCRs with disease status, and machine learning were combined to predict cytomegalovirus infection status. A later analysis re-examined previously published TCR beta repertoires from about 700 donors and added high-resolution HLA genotyping to investigate patterns of TCR occurrence. In the later analysis, no new phenotypic data were used to find candidate immune exposures; instead, reliance was placed on TCR beta sequences and their occurrence across donors. In an earlier analysis of a few hundred of the donors, high-throughput TCR beta sequencing was used to judge whether each TCR beta V gene segment behaved as functional or pseudogenic. Alongside the repertoire data, information on donor age, sex, ethnicity and CMV serostatus was compiled. A later genetic analysis used genome-wide SNP genotypes for about three fifths of the 666 donors, treating that subset as a discovery cohort. Every discovery cohort repertoire had been produced on one sequencing platform. HLA typing included class I and class II loci at four-digit resolution. The number of typed donors differed by locus: about 629-630 for A, B, C, DRB1 and DQB1; some 500 for DQA1; around 580 for DPA1; and about 450 for DPB1. Five DR-DQ haplotypes were handled as single units for association and clustering, since linkage in the cohort was strong. Among roughly 370 genotyped donors of the cohort, an average of around 240,000 unique TCR beta nucleotide sequences were sequenced per donor, roughly a sixth of them non-productive. Results and caveats for the whole study, not just this receptor: According to a later genetic analysis, donors in an Asian-associated ancestry cluster had fewer N-insertions in productive TCRs than the approximately 610-donor mean. A few of the identified cytomegalovirus-associated TCR beta chains were confirmed in vitro to be specific for cytomegalovirus antigens. When HLA alleles, especially DR and DQ, strongly co-occurred, TCR associations were difficult to assign to individual alleles. According to a later analysis, TCR association rates differed among HLA loci, with DRB1 alleles showing the most associated TCRs and HLA-C alleles showing the fewest. At a false discovery rate of 0.05, a later analysis linked roughly 17,000 TCR beta sequences to specific HLA alleles. A later analysis found that HLA-associated TCR beta chains were more clonally expanded and had lower generation probabilities than equally common non-associated chains. In a later genetic analysis, a missense DCLRE1C variant was associated with V-gene and J-gene trimming of TCR beta chains, and the association was replicated in an independent cohort. The study gave a list of under 200 TCR beta chains associated with cytomegalovirus. A further reported finding was that TCR beta sequences accurately predicted the HLA-A and HLA-B alleles for most subjects in the first cohort. In a later analysis, most CMV-associated TCR beta chains were found to appear HLA-restricted, with HLA associations seemingly driven largely by CMV exposure. Linkage disequilibrium might explain the correlated functional status among segregating V segments, but an unknown experimental factor could not be ruled out. While some public TCRs were present in many individuals, most TCR sequences turned up only very rarely across donors. A group of highly shared sequence variants was considered likely to be a technical artifact of the sequencing pipeline. Presence/absence analyses assumed roughly uniform sequencing depth across donors, an assumption that may not hold. Because the 87-base-pair reads could not distinguish some IMGT-functional V segments, including TRBV6-2 and TRBV6-3, those segments were excluded. In this cohort, only TCR beta chains were sequenced, and detectable features were limited by the absence of alpha or paired-chain data. The authors suggested that the approach could potentially be generalized to other disease states and immunological phenotypes. In a later analysis, several top co-occurrence clusters were reported to appear linked to parvovirus B19, influenza, CMV and Epstein-Barr virus. Because counts were too low, under 20 rarely observed V segments, including chromosome 9 orphons, were left out of the earlier analysis of roughly 600 of the donors. The classifier was reported to diagnose cytomegalovirus status with high specificity and sensitivity in both the original cohort and the validation cohort. Because HLA typing was missing for some donors at each locus, association tests included only the typed subset. In an earlier analysis of more than 500 of the donors, most TCR beta V segments appeared in productive rearrangements about 87% or about 30% of the time, broadly matching IMGT annotations. Immune exposure information for the cohort was limited to CMV serostatus.

The cohort consisted of 650 to 700 healthy bone marrow donors. Cohort members were all nominally healthy when sampled, although unrecorded immune exposures were likely present. The donor was CMV seronegative and was included in the group of a few hundred seronegative cohort members. A peripheral blood sample was collected from each donor, and TCR beta sequencing was performed on peripheral blood mononuclear cells. Genomic DNA extraction from the blood cell samples was performed with the Qiagen DNeasy Blood Extraction Kit. The method behind the library was the immunoSEQ multiplex PCR assay. For the multiplex PCR, a mixture combining 60 forward primers for TCR Vbeta segments and 13 reverse primers for TCR Jbeta segments was used. The CDR3 region of rearranged TCR beta genes was amplified from genomic DNA by a multiplex PCR assay. Amplified TCR beta libraries were sequenced as 87-base-pair reads on the Illumina HiSeq System. The authors processed their data as follows. A later analysis tallied around 87 million unique TCR beta chains across the 666 repertoires, and approximately 9.9 million of those chains were shared by two or more donors. To remove PCR and sequencing errors, raw reads were error-corrected and collapsed into unique sequences using a nearest-neighbor algorithm that merged closely related sequences. To assign V, D and J gene segments, CDR3 sequences were aligned to IMGT reference sequences. For a sequence to be retained, at least a six-nucleotide match to both a V gene segment and a J gene segment was required. Rearrangements were called productive when the CDR3 lacked stop codons and stayed in frame with V and J; all others were non-productive. CDR3 was defined according to IMGT convention as the region running from the second conserved V-encoded cysteine to the conserved J-encoded phenylalanine. The earlier analysis of about 570 of the donors excluded any sequence lacking an unambiguous match to a single V gene segment. In an earlier analysis of some 590 of the donors, V segments were called functional above 56.7% productive rearrangements and were called segregating when the between-donor standard deviation exceeded 5%. A statistical classification framework was developed to diagnose cytomegalovirus status using the catalog of TCR beta chain sequences. In a later analysis, TCR nucleotide sequences were compared against IMGT/GENE-DB human TR gene sequences so that V and J genes could be assigned. Using the TCRdist pipeline, a later analysis assigned CDR3 sequences along with most-parsimonious VDJ recombination scenarios. In a later analysis, every TCR beta chain was defined by the combination of its CDR3 amino acid sequence and its V-gene family, and reads without a unique V-gene family were dropped. A later analysis removed 600 or so highly shared, low-generation-probability nucleotide sequences to deal with suspected cross-contamination and a sequencing artifact. For each public chain, a later analysis derived a clonal expansion index from normalized ranks of inferred template counts within each repertoire. Generation probabilities in a later analysis came from a VDJ recombination model fitted to out-of-frame rearrangements, and those results were checked against IGoR. In a later analysis, TCR-TCR, TCR-HLA and TCR-CMV co-occurrence was scored with hypergeometric tests, and a repertoire-size bias correction was applied to TCR pairs. A later analysis estimated false discovery rates by permuting HLA or CMV assignments 20 times. In a later analysis, co-occurring TCRs were grouped using DBSCAN, with TCRdist sequence similarity added in when clustering inside HLA-allele-positive subsets. For co-occurrence clustering, repertoires with fewer than 30,000 or more than 120,000 public chains were excluded, along with a handful of repertoires with anomalous nucleotide sharing. TCRdb took over this immuneACCESS table, retaining in-frame rearrangements with V and J assigned. Such tables are incomplete; in checked studies, under half of the missing clones stem from an unresolved V gene, and the remainder is unexplained. From that table come the V and J calls and clone size; the DNA was used to work out D and trimming. For this sample there are roughly 140,000 clones; 72% appear just once. Roughly 2% of the sample goes to the ten largest clones.

The germline V gene encodes CDR1 MGHDK and CDR2 SYGVNS. For this chain, trimming is 3 bases at the V end and 6 bases at the J end, and the number of junction bases without a gene match is 1. The cysteine opens and the phenylalanine closes a CDR3 of 13 amino acids. Only CDR3 DNA remains: 39 bases, in frame from the first base. Here the chain combines TRBV25-1 and TRBJ2-4; 8 central nucleotides agree with TRBD2. Specimen: PBMCs. The clonotype originates from a man in his forties in good health and CMV-seronegative. The CDR3 corresponds to CASSEAGGNIQYF. The nucleotide sequence reads as follows: TGTGCCAGCAGTGAGGCGGGGGGAAACATTCAGTACTTC. The full variable domain, completed from the reference TRBV25-1 and TRBJ2-4 proteins outside the CDR3, reads EADIYQTPRYLVIGTGKKITLECSQTMGHDKMYWYQQDPGMELHLIHYSYGVNSTEKGDLSSESTVSRIRTEHFPLTLESARPSHTSQYLCASSEAGGNIQYFGAGTRLSVL.